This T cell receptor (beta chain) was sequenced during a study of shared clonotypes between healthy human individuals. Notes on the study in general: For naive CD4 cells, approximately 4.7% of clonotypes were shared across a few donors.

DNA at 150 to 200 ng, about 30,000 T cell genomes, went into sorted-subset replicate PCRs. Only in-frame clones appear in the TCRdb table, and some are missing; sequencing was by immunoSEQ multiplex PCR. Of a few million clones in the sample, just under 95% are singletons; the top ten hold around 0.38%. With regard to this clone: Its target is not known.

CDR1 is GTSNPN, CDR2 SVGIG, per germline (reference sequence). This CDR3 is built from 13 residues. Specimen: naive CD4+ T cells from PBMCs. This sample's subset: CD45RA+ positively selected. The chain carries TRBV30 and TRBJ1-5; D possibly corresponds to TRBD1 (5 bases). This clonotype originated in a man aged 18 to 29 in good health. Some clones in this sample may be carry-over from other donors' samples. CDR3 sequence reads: CAWEQDSNQPQHF. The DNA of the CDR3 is TGTGCGTGGGAACAGGATAGCAATCAGCCCCAGCATTTT.